One and the same sample provided the 15 T cell receptor beta chains below, sequenced in a study of blood T cell repertoires in COVID-19. Method: immunoSEQ multiplex PCR; TCRdb's copy keeps in-frame clones and lacks some. The table shows hundreds of thousands of clones, with more than 70% occurring only once. Sequencing was carried out using peripheral blood. The origin of the receptors is an older woman with COVID-19, enrolled during active disease.

V and J are TRBV6-5 and TRBJ2-5; no clear D. Germline V lookup: CDR1 MNHEY, CDR2 SVGAGI. V was shortened by 6 bases and J by 4 bases, with 3 bases between the two germline ends. The CDR3 has 10 residues. The CDR3 DNA sequence: TGTGCCAGCAGCGGAGAGACCCAGTACTTC. Translating gives CASSGETQYF.

Only one count was recorded for this clone. This rearrangement joins TRBV6-5 to TRBJ1-1; a weak D match, TRBD1 (6 bases). CDR1 and CDR2 from the germline V gene are MNHEY and SVGAGI. The ends were cut back, 2 bases at V and 2 bases at J, with 15 bases in the middle. CDR3 length: 16 amino acids. The CDR3 DNA follows: TGTGCCAGCAGTTACAGAGATGACAGGATCAACACTGAAGCTTTCTTT. This sequence encodes CASSYRDDRINTEAFF.

The V call is TRBV19, the J call TRBJ1-5, with 9 bases identical to TRBD1. There are 15 residues in the CDR3. Germline trimming cut 5 bases from V and 7 bases from J; bases unmatched to any gene: 9. Germline lookup yields CDR1 LNHDA and CDR2 SQIVND (reference sequence). The CDR3, as DNA: TGTGCCAGTAGTGTTACCGGGACAGGGAGCCAGCCCCAGCATTTT. Residues: CASSVTGTGSQPQHF. The full variable domain, in which reference TRBV19 and TRBJ1-5 provide the parts outside the CDR3, is DGGITQSPKYLFRKEGQNVTLSCEQNLNHDAMYWYRQDPGQGLRLIYYSQIVNDFQKGDIAEGYSVSREKKESFPLTVTSAQKNPTAFYLCASSVTGTGSQPQHFGDGTRLSIL.

The chain employs TRBV11-2 and TRBJ1-1; TRBD1 is a possible D gene (5 bases). This CDR3 is built from 14 residues. CDR1 and CDR2 from the germline V gene are SGHAT and FQNNGV. Trimming took 5 bases from V and 1 from J, leaving 11 bases between them. The CDR3 region has the DNA TGTGCCAGCAGCCGCTTTACAGGGAACACTGAAGCTTTCTTT. It encodes CASSRFTGNTEAFF.

The rearrangement links TRBV19 to TRBJ2-5, with 7 nucleotides matching TRBD1. This CDR3 has 14 amino acids. The V gene end was trimmed by 5 bases and the J gene end by 2 bases; junction bases not matched to a gene: 5. Germline V lookup: CDR1 LNHDA, CDR2 SQIVND (reference sequence). CDR3 residues: CASSLGTEQETQYF. The CDR3 nucleotides are TGTGCCAGTAGTCTAGGGACAGAACAAGAGACCCAGTACTTC.

J is TRBJ1-1 and V is TRBV2; D uncertain. From germline, CDR1 is SNHLY and CDR2 FYNNEI. V lost 5 bases to trimming and J lost 2 bases, with 9 bases between them. CDR3 size: 13 residues. The CDR3 coding sequence is TGTGCCAGCAGTTGGGCAGGAAACACTGAAGCTTTCTTT. Protein: CASSWAGNTEAFF.

This clone was recorded only once. The V call is TRBV3-1 (or the pseudogene TRBV3-2), the J call TRBJ2-1, with D perhaps TRBD2 (6 bases). The CDR3 has 16 amino acids. Per the germline V gene, CDR1 is LGHDT and CDR2 is YNNKEL (reference sequence). V lost 5 bases and J lost 0, with 14 bases in between. This CDR3 reads CASSWRGRSSYNEQFF. DNA for the CDR3: TGTGCCAGCAGCTGGCGGGGCCGCAGCTCCTACAATGAGCAGTTCTTC.

V is TRBV21-1 and J is TRBJ1-1; the table's D call, TRBD1, has no DNA check behind it. TRBV21-1 represents a pseudogene. The CDR3 sequence is 18 residues long. The CDR3 nucleotides are TGTGCCAGCAGCAAAGAGGCAGGGGGCTTAAAGGAGAACACTGAAGCTTTCTTT. Protein sequence: CASSKEAGGLKENTEAFF.

The J gene is TRBJ1-2, the V gene TRBV28, with TRBD1 identical over 7 bases. The CDR3 totals 14 residues. Germline trimming cut 2 bases from V and 3 bases from J; bases unmatched to any gene: 3. Germline CDR1 and CDR2: MDHEN and SYDVKM. CDR3: CASSLRGRDYGYTF. The CDR3 nucleotides are TGTGCCAGCAGTTTAAGGGGGCGAGACTATGGCTACACCTTC.

This chain uses TRBV30 with TRBJ2-7; D is unresolved. This CDR3 region has 10 residues. Germline loops: CDR1 GTSNPN, CDR2 SVGIG (reference sequence). Trimming took 5 bases from V and 6 from J, leaving 8 bases between them. The CDR3 nucleotides are TGTGCCTGGGGGTCAGGCGAGCAGTACTTC. As protein: CAWGSGEQYF.

The gene calls are TRBV7-3 and TRBJ2-3, with 8 bases lining up with TRBD2. Per germline, CDR1 SGHTA and CDR2 FQGTGA. This CDR3 contains 15 residues. The V gene end was trimmed by 1 base and the J gene end by 4 bases; junction bases not matched to a gene: 4. This CDR3 reads CASSLRGSGADTQYF. For the CDR3, the DNA is TGTGCCAGCAGCTTAAGAGGTAGCGGGGCAGATACGCAGTATTTT.

The chain joins TRBV2 to TRBJ2-3; TRBD2 agrees at 13 bases. Germline assignment: CDR1 SNHLY and CDR2 FYNNEI. V dropped 8 bases and J dropped 3; count of bases not matched to a gene: 2. The CDR3 consists of 14 residues. CDR3 bases: TGTGCCAGCGGGGGACTAGCGGGGACAGATACGCAGTATTTT. It is translated as CASGGLAGTDTQYF.

For the CDR3, the DNA is TGTGCCAGCAGCCCGGGACAGGGCACAGATACGCAGTATTTT. This translates into CASSPGQGTDTQYF. This chain links TRBV7-7 with TRBJ2-3, with 8 bases lining up with TRBD1. V lost 5 bases to trimming and J lost 1 base; unmatched junction nucleotides: 2. Germline V CDR1 and CDR2: SSHAT, FNYEAQ (reference sequence). The CDR3 covers 14 residues.

The CDR3 loop is CASSPRGRGGYQETQYF. The CDR3 DNA sequence: TGTGCCAGCAGCCCCAGAGGGCGGGGGGGTTACCAAGAGACCCAGTACTTC. The J gene is TRBJ2-5, the V gene TRBV3-1 (or the pseudogene TRBV3-2), with TRBD2 matching 9 bases. Germline-derived CDR1 and CDR2 are LGHDT and YNNKEL (reference sequence). This CDR3 region has 17 residues. With V trimmed by 4 bases and J by 0 bases, 9 bases remained unmatched.

The rearrangement uses TRBV2 and TRBJ1-1; D gene ambiguous. This CDR3 is 13 amino acids long. The V gene lost 3 bases and the J gene lost 1 base, with 6 bases spanning the gap. From germline, CDR1 is SNHLY and CDR2 FYNNEI. This CDR3 is CASSDNKNTEAFF. CDR3 DNA sequence: TGTGCCAGCAGTGACAACAAGAACACTGAAGCTTTCTTT.